Below, one T cell receptor (beta chain) is given with its context. Antigen: not known. These data are taken from a study of T cell repertoires in cytomegalovirus infection. Looking at the study overall: CMV infection together with matching HLA type was indicated by public TCR beta signatures. Study conclusions and caveats: HLA-C-restricted, CMV-specific TCR beta clonotypes were dominant ex vivo. Using cumulative public TCR beta family frequency, the authors identified those who carried CMV together with the relevant HLA.

From the reads, TCRdb called clonotypes with MiXCR, one entry per CDR3 protein. The table shows about 300,000 distinct CDR3 sequences, with about a tenth occurring only once. Germline V CDR1 and CDR2: SGHRS, YFSETQ. There are 16 residues in the CDR3. The junction had 7 bases not matched to a gene; V was cut back by 5 bases and J by 0 bases. Material for sequencing was PBMCs. The chain links TRBV5-1 to TRBJ2-2, with 7 bases that match TRBD1. This sequence was found in a human donor in good health (CMV status not recorded). Some clones in this sample may be carry-over from other donors' samples. The CDR3 loop reads CASRYRTGSNTGELFF. The DNA of the CDR3 is TGCGCCAGCAGATACCGGACAGGCTCGAACACCGGGGAGCTGTTTTTT.